This is a list of T cell receptor beta chains from one sample in a study of T and B cells in COVID-19 patients. TCRdb re-analysed the multiplex PCR reads in MiXCR, keeping a single row per CDR3 protein. The table records approximately 10,000 distinct CDR3 sequences, roughly 30% of them present only once. Sample: blood. Source of these receptors: a human donor who had recovered from COVID-19. Both conserved end residues are part of each CDR3. D genes are given only for firm matches. Clone size is stated in some rows and not others, as once, few, many or a class when expanded.

d_gene: TRBD2; abundance: few; v_gene: TRBV6-5; j_gene: TRBJ2-7; CDR3nt: TGTGCCAGCATTAAGACTAGCGGGGGCCCCTACGAGCAGTACTTC; CDR3aa: CASIKTSGGPYEQYF
d_gene: .; abundance: .; v_gene: TRBV6-6; j_gene: TRBJ2-1; CDR3nt: TGTGCCAGCAACCCCGCGGGACAAGAGCAGTTCTTC; CDR3aa: CASNPAGQEQFF
d_gene: .; abundance: many; v_gene: TRBV18; j_gene: TRBJ2-3; CDR3nt: TGTGCCAGCTCACCACCGGAGCCGCTAAGCACAGATACGCAGTATTTT; CDR3aa: CASSPPEPLSTDTQYF
d_gene: .; abundance: few; v_gene: TRBV6-5; j_gene: TRBJ1-2; CDR3nt: TGTGCCAGCAGTTCCCGAGGGGGGGTAGCAAGTGGCTACACCTTC; CDR3aa: CASSSRGGVASGYTF
d_gene: .; abundance: .; v_gene: TRBV4-1; j_gene: TRBJ1-4; CDR3nt: TGCGCCAGCAGTCCCACGTGGGGGGGGAGCCACGAGCTATATGAAAAACTGTTTTTT; CDR3aa: CASSPTWGGSHELYEKLFF
d_gene: .; abundance: few; v_gene: TRBV12-3/TRBV12-4; j_gene: TRBJ2-1; CDR3nt: TGTGCCAGCGAGAATGGGGTCCACAATGAGCAGTTCTTC; CDR3aa: CASENGVHNEQFF
d_gene: .; abundance: medium-sized; v_gene: TRBV29-1; j_gene: TRBJ2-3; CDR3nt: TGCAGCGACCAGGTCCCGGGCACAGATACGCAGTATTTT; CDR3aa: CSDQVPGTDTQYF
d_gene: .; abundance: few; v_gene: TRBV24-1; j_gene: TRBJ2-5; CDR3nt: TGTGCCACCAGTGATCCCGGAAAGCTACAAGAGACCCAGTACTTC; CDR3aa: CATSDPGKLQETQYF
d_gene: .; abundance: many; v_gene: TRBV6-5; j_gene: TRBJ2-7; CDR3nt: TGTGCCAGCAGTCCTAGTGACTACGAGCAGTACTTC; CDR3aa: CASSPSDYEQYF
d_gene: TRBD2; abundance: medium-sized; v_gene: TRBV6-5; j_gene: TRBJ2-7; CDR3nt: TGTGCCAGCACCCCCCGGGCGGGAGGGCCCTACGAGCAGTACTTC; CDR3aa: CASTPRAGGPYEQYF
d_gene: TRBD1; abundance: .; v_gene: TRBV6-1; j_gene: TRBJ1-5; CDR3nt: TGTGCCAGCAGTGAGGTAAGGGGGCGCAATCAGCCCCAGCATTTT; CDR3aa: CASSEVRGRNQPQHF
d_gene: .; abundance: .; v_gene: TRBV7-9; j_gene: TRBJ1-1; CDR3nt: TGTGCCAGCAGCCCCCCCGAAGGGTTGGGGAACACTGAAGCTTTCTTT; CDR3aa: CASSPPEGLGNTEAFF
d_gene: .; abundance: .; v_gene: TRBV6-5; j_gene: TRBJ1-6; CDR3nt: TGTGCCAGCAGTTATAGGGGATTCACCCTCCACTTT; CDR3aa: CASSYRGFTLHF
d_gene: TRBD1; abundance: .; v_gene: TRBV20-1; j_gene: TRBJ1-2; CDR3nt: TGCAGTGCCTCGACAGGGGAGGGCTCTACCTATGGCTACACCTTC; CDR3aa: CSASTGEGSTYGYTF
d_gene: .; abundance: few; v_gene: TRBV5-4; j_gene: TRBJ2-4; CDR3nt: TGTGCCAGCAGCTTCATTACCGGGAGCCTCATAGCCAAAAACATTCAGTACTTC; CDR3aa: CASSFITGSLIAKNIQYF
d_gene: .; abundance: few; v_gene: TRBV18; j_gene: TRBJ2-3; CDR3nt: TGTGCCAGCTCTCTCAACGACCGACGGAGGTGGTATTTT; CDR3aa: CASSLNDRRRWYF
d_gene: .; abundance: .; v_gene: TRBV28; j_gene: TRBJ2-3; CDR3nt: TGTGCCAGCAGTTCCCCGGGTAGCGAGAGCACAGATACGCAGTATTTT; CDR3aa: CASSSPGSESTDTQYF
d_gene: .; abundance: few; v_gene: TRBV6-2/TRBV6-3; j_gene: TRBJ2-3; CDR3nt: TGTGCCAGCAGCCCAAGAGGGGGAGGGACAGATACGCAGTATTTT; CDR3aa: CASSPRGGGTDTQYF
d_gene: TRBD1; abundance: many; v_gene: TRBV19; j_gene: TRBJ1-2; CDR3nt: TGTGCCAGCTCTAGACAGGGGGCAGGTATCTATGGCTACACCTTC; CDR3aa: CASSRQGAGIYGYTF
d_gene: TRBD2; abundance: many; v_gene: TRBV6-2/TRBV6-3; j_gene: TRBJ2-3; CDR3nt: TGTGCCAGCAGGGACCAACTAGCGGGAGCCACAGATACGCAGTATTTT; CDR3aa: CASRDQLAGATDTQYF
d_gene: TRBD2; abundance: medium-sized; v_gene: TRBV6-2/TRBV6-3; j_gene: TRBJ2-3; CDR3nt: TGTGCCAGCAGTTCCGGGACTAGCGCGACCACAGATACGCAGTATTTT; CDR3aa: CASSSGTSATTDTQYF
d_gene: .; abundance: .; v_gene: TRBV6-5; j_gene: TRBJ1-5; CDR3nt: TGTGCCAGCAGTTACTCAGTAGGGCCAAATCAGCCCCAGCATTTT; CDR3aa: CASSYSVGPNQPQHF
d_gene: .; abundance: medium-sized; v_gene: TRBV11-1; j_gene: TRBJ2-3; CDR3nt: TGTGCCAGCAGCCCTCGACAGTCCTTCACAGATACGCAGTATTTT; CDR3aa: CASSPRQSFTDTQYF
d_gene: .; abundance: .; v_gene: TRBV7-2; j_gene: TRBJ2-5; CDR3nt: TGTGCCAGCAGCTTAGACCTGATGACCCAGTACTTC; CDR3aa: CASSLDLMTQYF